This T cell receptor (beta chain) emerged from a study of response to subunit inactivated influenza vaccine. Broader study findings: The study's authors posited that every seasonal influenza vaccination enlists few new T cells.

This clonotype turned up a few times. The antigen remains undetermined. TCRdb re-called the RT-PCR reads with MiXCR, one entry per CDR3 protein. The table records more than 700,000 distinct CDR3 sequences, 21% of them present only once. The clonotype originates from a man aged 50 or older who received an inactivated influenza vaccine. The sequenced sample was PBMCs from blood, obtained roughly 5 days after vaccination.

CDR3 DNA sequence: TGTGCCAGCAGCGAAGGACAGGGAAATGCCTACGAGCAGTACTTC. It is translated as CASSEGQGNAYEQYF. The chain joins TRBV7-2 to TRBJ2-7, with 8 bases lining up with TRBD1. Germline loops: CDR1 SGHTA, CDR2 FQGNSA. Losses at the gene ends were 5 bases for V and 2 bases for J; bases not matched to a gene: 8. The CDR3 runs to 15 residues.